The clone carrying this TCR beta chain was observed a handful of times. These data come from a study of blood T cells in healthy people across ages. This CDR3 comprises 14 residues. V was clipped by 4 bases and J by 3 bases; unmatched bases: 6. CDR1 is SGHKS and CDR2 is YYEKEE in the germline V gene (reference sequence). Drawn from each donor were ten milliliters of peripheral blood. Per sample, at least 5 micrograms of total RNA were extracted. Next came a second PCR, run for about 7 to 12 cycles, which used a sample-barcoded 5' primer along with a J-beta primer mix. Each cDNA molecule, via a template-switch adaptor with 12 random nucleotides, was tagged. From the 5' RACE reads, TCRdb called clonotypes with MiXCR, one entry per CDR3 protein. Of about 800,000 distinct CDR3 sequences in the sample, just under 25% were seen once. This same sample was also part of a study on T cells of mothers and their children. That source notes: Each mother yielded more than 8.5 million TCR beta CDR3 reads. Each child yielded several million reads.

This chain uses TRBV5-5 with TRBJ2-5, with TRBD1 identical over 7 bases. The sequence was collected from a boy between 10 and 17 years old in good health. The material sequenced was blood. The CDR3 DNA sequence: TGTGCCAGCAGCCGGACAGGTCAGAAAGAGACCCAGTACTTC. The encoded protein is CASSRTGQKETQYF. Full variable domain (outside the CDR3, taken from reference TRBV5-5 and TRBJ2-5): DAGVTQSPTHLIKTRGQQVTLRCSPISGHKSVSWYQQVLGQGPQFIFQYYEKEERGRGNFPDRFSARQFPNYSSELNVNALLLGDSALYLCASSRTGQKETQYFGPGTRLLVL.